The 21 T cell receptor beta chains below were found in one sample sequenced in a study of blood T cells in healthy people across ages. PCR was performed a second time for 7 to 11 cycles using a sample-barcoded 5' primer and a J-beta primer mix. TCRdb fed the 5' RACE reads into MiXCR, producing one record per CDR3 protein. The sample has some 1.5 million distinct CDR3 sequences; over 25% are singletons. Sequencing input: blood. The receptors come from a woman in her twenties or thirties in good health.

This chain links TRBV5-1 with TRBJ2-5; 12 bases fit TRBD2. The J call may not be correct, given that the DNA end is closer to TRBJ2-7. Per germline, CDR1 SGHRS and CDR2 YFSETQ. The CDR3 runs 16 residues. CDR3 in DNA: TGCGCCAGCAGCTTGGCCGGGGCTAGCGGGAGGGTCGAGCAGTACTTC. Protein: CASSLAGASGRVEQYF.

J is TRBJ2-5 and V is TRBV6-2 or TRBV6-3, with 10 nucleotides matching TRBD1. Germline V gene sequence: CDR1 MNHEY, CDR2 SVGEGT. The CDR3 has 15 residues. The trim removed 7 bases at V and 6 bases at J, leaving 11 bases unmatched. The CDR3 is CASTSPGTGAQTQYF. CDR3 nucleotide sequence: TGTGCCAGCACCAGTCCCGGGACAGGGGCTCAGACCCAGTACTTC.

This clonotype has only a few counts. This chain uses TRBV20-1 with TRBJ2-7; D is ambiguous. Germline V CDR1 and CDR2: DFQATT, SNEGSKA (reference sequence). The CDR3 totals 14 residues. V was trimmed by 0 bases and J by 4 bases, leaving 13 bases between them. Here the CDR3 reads CSARDLPNRYEQYF. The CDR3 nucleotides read TGCAGTGCTAGAGATCTACCCAATCGGTACGAGCAGTACTTC.

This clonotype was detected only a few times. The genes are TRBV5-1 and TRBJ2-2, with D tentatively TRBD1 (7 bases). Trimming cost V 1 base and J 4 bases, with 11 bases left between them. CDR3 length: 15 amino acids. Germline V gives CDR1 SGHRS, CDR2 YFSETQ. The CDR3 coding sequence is TGCGCCAGCAGCTTGCGACAGGGACTCACCGGGGAGCTGTTTTTT. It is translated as CASSLRQGLTGELFF.

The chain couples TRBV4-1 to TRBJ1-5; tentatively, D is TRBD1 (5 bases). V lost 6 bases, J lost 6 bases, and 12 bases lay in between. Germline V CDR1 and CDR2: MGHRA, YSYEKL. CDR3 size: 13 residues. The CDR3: CASRSGDAQPQHF. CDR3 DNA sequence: TGCGCCAGCAGGAGCGGGGACGCTCAGCCCCAGCATTTT.

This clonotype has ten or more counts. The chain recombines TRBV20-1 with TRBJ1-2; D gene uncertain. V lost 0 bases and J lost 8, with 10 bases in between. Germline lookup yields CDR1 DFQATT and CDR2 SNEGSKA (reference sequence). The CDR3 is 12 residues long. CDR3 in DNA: TGCAGTGCTAGAGACCCCCAGGAGGGCTACACCTTC. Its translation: CSARDPQEGYTF.

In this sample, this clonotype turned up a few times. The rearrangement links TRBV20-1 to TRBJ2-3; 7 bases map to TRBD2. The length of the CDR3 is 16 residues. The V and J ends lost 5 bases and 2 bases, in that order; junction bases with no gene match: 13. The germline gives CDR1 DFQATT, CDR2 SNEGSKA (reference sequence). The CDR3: CSAFSPSGIFTDTQYF. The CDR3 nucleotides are TGCAGTGCTTTTTCCCCCAGCGGGATTTTCACAGATACGCAGTATTTT.

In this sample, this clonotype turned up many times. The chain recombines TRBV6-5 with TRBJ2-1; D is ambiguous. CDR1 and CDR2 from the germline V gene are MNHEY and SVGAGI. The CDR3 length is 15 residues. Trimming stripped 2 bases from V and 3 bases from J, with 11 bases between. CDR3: CASSYELPGYNEQFF. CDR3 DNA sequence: TGTGCCAGCAGTTACGAGCTTCCCGGCTACAATGAGCAGTTCTTC.

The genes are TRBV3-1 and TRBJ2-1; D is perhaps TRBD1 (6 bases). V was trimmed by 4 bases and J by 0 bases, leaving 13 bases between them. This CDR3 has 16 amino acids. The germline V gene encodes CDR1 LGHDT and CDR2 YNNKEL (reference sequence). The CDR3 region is CASSRGRPSSYNEQFF. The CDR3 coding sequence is TGTGCCAGCAGCCGGGGGCGGCCGAGCTCCTACAATGAGCAGTTCTTC.

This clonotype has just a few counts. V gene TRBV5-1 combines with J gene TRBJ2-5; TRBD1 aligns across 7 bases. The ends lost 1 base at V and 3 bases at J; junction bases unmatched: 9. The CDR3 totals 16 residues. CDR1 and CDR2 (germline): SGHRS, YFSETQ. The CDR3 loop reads CASSLQRGTAKETQYF. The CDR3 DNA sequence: TGCGCCAGCAGCTTGCAAAGGGGGACAGCCAAAGAGACCCAGTACTTC. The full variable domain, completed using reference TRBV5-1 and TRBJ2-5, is KAGVTQTPRYLIKTRGQQVTLSCSPISGHRSVSWYQQTPGQGLQFLFEYFSETQRNKGNFPGRFSGRQFSNSRSEMNVSTLELGDSALYLCASSLQRGTAKETQYFGPGTRLLVL.

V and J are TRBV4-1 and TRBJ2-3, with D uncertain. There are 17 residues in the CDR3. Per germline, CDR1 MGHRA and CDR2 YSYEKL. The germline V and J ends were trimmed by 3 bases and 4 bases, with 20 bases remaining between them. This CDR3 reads CASSQGKLIAFSDTQYF. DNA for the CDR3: TGCGCCAGCAGCCAGGGGAAGTTGATCGCCTTTTCAGATACGCAGTATTTT.

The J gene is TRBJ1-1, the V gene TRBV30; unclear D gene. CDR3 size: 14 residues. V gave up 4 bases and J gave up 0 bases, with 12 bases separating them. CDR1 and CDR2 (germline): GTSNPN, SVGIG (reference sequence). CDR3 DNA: TGTGCCTGGAATTCGGGCATTATGAACACTGAAGCTTTCTTT. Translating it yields CAWNSGIMNTEAFF.

CDR3 DNA: TGTGCCACCAGTGTCCATCCCGAGTCCCCGGGGGCTGTTGGAAATGAGCAGTTCTTC. Amino acids: CATSVHPESPGAVGNEQFF. The J gene is TRBJ2-1, the V gene TRBV24-1, with D tentatively TRBD1 or TRBD2 (6 bases each). Trimming left V 5 bases short and J 7 bases short, with 29 bases between. Germline V gene lookup returns CDR1 KGHDR and CDR2 SFDVKD. CDR3 length: 19 residues.

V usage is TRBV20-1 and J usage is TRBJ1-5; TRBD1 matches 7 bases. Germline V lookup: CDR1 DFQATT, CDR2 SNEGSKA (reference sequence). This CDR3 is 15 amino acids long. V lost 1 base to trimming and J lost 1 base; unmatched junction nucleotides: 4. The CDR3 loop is CSARVGGSSNQPQHF. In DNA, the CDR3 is TGCAGTGCTAGAGTAGGGGGCTCGAGCAATCAGCCCCAGCATTTT.

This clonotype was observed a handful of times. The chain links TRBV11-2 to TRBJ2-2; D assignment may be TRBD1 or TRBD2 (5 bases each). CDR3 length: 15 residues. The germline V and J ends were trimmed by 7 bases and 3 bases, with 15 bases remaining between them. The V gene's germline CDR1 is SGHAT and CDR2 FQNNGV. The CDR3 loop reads CASTRGELDTGELFF. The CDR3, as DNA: TGTGCCAGCACCAGAGGGGAGTTGGACACCGGGGAGCTGTTTTTT.

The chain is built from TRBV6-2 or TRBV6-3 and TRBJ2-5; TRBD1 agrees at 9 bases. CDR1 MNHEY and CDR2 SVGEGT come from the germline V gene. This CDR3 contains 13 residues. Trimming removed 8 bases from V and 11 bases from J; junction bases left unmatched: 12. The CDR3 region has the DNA TGTGCCAGCGGGGGACAGGGAATCGGTGAGCAGTACTTC. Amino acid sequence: CASGGQGIGEQYF.

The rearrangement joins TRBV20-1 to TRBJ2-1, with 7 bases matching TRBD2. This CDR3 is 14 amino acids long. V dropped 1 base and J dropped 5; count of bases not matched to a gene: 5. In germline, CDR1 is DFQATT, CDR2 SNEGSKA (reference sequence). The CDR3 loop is CSARVAGLNNEQFF. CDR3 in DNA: TGCAGTGCTAGAGTAGCGGGCCTGAACAATGAGCAGTTCTTC.

The CDR3 nucleotides are TGCGCCAGCAGGCCAACCACGGGCAATCAGCCCGATGAAAAACTGTTTTTT. Translated: CASRPTTGNQPDEKLFF. V is TRBV5-1 and J is TRBJ1-4; D is unclear. The germline gives CDR1 SGHRS, CDR2 YFSETQ. V gave up 5 bases and J gave up 6 bases, with 23 bases separating them. The CDR3 length is 17 residues.

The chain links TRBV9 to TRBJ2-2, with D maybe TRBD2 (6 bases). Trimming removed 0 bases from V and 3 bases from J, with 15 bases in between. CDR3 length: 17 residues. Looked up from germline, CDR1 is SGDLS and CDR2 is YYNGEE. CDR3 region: CASSVGSGGTYTGELFF. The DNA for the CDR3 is TGTGCCAGCAGCGTAGGATCGGGTGGGACTTACACCGGGGAGCTGTTTTTT.

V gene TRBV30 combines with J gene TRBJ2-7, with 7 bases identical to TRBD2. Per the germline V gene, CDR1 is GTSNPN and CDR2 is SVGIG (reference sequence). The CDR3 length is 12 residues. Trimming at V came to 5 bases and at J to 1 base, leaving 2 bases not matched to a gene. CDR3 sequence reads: CAWGGESYEQYF. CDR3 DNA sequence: TGTGCCTGGGGGGGGGAATCCTACGAGCAGTACTTC. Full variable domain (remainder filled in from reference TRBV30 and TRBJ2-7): SQTIHQWPATLVQPVGSPLSLECTVEGTSNPNLYWYRQAAGRGLQLLFYSVGIGQISSEVPQNLSASRPQDRQFILSSKKLLLSDSGFYLCAWGGESYEQYFGPGTRLTVT.

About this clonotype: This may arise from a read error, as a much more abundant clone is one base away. CDR3 amino acids: CASGQSYLGGNEQYF. DNA for the CDR3: TGTGCCAGCGGCCAGTCTTACTTGGGAGGGAACGAGCAGTACTTC. J is TRBJ2-5 and V is TRBV3-1; 7 bases match TRBD2. The J call could be wrong; TRBJ2-7 is a better fit for the DNA end. This CDR3 has 15 residues. The germline gives CDR1 LGHDT, CDR2 YNNKEL (reference sequence).